This T cell receptor beta chain was recorded in a study of radiotherapy plus CTLA-4 blockade in lung cancer. The study's findings and limits: Some TCR clones had been derived from tumors. These clones expanded in peripheral blood after radiotherapy plus ipilimumab.

The CDR3 spans 15 residues. Germline-derived CDR1 and CDR2 are MGHRA and YSYEKL. V shed 4 bases and J shed 5 bases, with 17 bases lying between them. In the case of this clone: Its target is unknown.

TCRdb's copy holds only in-frame clones and misses some; the assay was immunoSEQ multiplex PCR. The sample holds about 70,000 clones, 70% to 80% seen once. The gene calls are TRBV4-1 and TRBJ1-1, with a possible D match to TRBD1 (5 bases). This TCR came from a human donor with non-small cell lung cancer whose response to radiotherapy plus ipilimumab could not be evaluated. Some clones in this sample may be carry-over from other donors' samples. Material: peripheral blood, obtained from a patient treated with radiotherapy plus ipilimumab. In DNA form, the CDR3 reads TGCGCCAGCAGCCCCCGACATGGGGCAGGAACTGAAGCTTTCTTT. Protein: CASSPRHGAGTEAFF.